This T cell receptor beta chain was identified during a study of cytomegalovirus exposure and HLA in healthy donors. Background on the study: Both the 95 to 150 validation repertoires and the approximately 640 first-cohort repertoires used the same platform, as reported by a later analysis.

Sequenced by immunoSEQ multiplex PCR; TCRdb stores in-frame clones only, minus some. The sample lists 130,000 or so clones, nearly 90% occurring once. The donors were part of the validation cohort of roughly 130 subjects. That cohort was separate from the first cohort, which comprised several hundred subjects. As regards this clone: What it binds is unknown.

This CDR3 region has 14 residues. The germline V gene has CDR1 SGHDN and CDR2 FVKESK. V lost 2 bases to trimming and J lost 7 bases; unmatched junction nucleotides: 5. Study results and limitations: Some public TCRs appeared in many individuals, while most sequences were rare. It was confirmed in vitro that a few of the CMV-associated chains were specific for CMV antigens.

The receptor was isolated from a man aged 25-40 years in good health and CMV-seronegative. This chain links TRBV14 with TRBJ2-4; 7 bases map to TRBD1. The sequencing sample was made of PBMCs. DNA for the CDR3: TGTGCCAGCAGCCAAAGACAGGGCAGGAACATTCAGTACTTC. This encodes CASSQRQGRNIQYF.